The rows below give T cell receptor beta chains drawn from one sample of a study of blood T cells in healthy people across ages. In TCRdb, the 5' RACE reads were re-called with MiXCR into one record per CDR3 protein. The sample consists of 580,000 or so distinct CDR3 sequences, around 48% of them appearing once. Material: blood. Receptors originate from a man older than 75 in good health. CDR3s include the opening cysteine and the closing phenylalanine or tryptophan. D genes are given only for firm matches. Some rows have no size entry. The others give once, few or many, or a class for an expanded clone.

abundance	j_gene	d_gene	v_gene	CDR3nt	CDR3aa
-	TRBJ1-5	-	TRBV6-1	TGTGCCAGCAGTGAAGCGGGGGGGAATCAGCCCCAGCATTTT	CASSEAGGNQPQHF
few	TRBJ2-5	-	TRBV10-3	TGTGCCATCAGTGAGTCGCAGTGGGGGGAGACCCAGTACTTC	CAISESQWGETQYF
-	TRBJ2-1	TRBD2	TRBV20-1	TGCAGTGCTAGAGGGGAGGGTGGGCACATAGGCTCCTACAATGAGCAGTTCTTC	CSARGEGGHIGSYNEQFF
-	TRBJ1-2	TRBD1	TRBV7-3	TGTGCCAGCAGCTTATTAACAGGGGATGGCTACACCTTC	CASSLLTGDGYTF
-	TRBJ2-5	TRBD2	TRBV5-4	TGTGCCAGCAGCTTGGCCGGGATTAGCGGGGGGGCTGAGACCCAGTACTTC	CASSLAGISGGAETQYF
many	TRBJ2-7	TRBD1	TRBV7-2	TGTGCCAGCAGCTTTGGGGACAGAGTCTACGAGCAGTACTTC	CASSFGDRVYEQYF
-	TRBJ1-5	-	TRBV7-2	TGTGCCAGCAGTGAGGGGAATAGCAATCAGCCCCAGCATTTT	CASSEGNSNQPQHF
few	TRBJ2-3	-	TRBV20-1	TGCAGTGCCAAAGGCGCCGGTGGGGGGGATACGCAGTATTTT	CSAKGAGGGDTQYF
-	TRBJ2-7	-	TRBV7-9	TGTGCCAGCAGGTTAGATGGCGGGGTCGGCTACGAGCAGTACTTC	CASRLDGGVGYEQYF
few	TRBJ2-4	-	TRBV29-1	TGCAGCTTTTCACCGGGGGAAAACATTCAGTACTTC	CSFSPGENIQYF
-	TRBJ2-7	-	TRBV5-1	TGCGCCAGCAGCGCAGACAGGCGTTCCTACGAGCAGTACTTC	CASSADRRSYEQYF
-	TRBJ2-7	TRBD2	TRBV20-1	TGCTCTTATAGGGCTAGCGGGAGCGGACTTACCGAGCAGTACTTC	CSYRASGSGLTEQYF
-	TRBJ2-7	TRBD1	TRBV20-1	TGCAGTGCTGGACAGGTTTCCTACGAGCAGTACTTC	CSAGQVSYEQYF
-	TRBJ2-7	TRBD1	TRBV28	TGTGCCAGCAGCCTTATGACAGGGAAGCAGTACTTC	CASSLMTGKQYF
-	TRBJ1-2	TRBD1	TRBV29-1	TGCAGCGTAAAACGGGCAGGGGGCACTAACTATGGCTACACCTTC	CSVKRAGGTNYGYTF
-	TRBJ1-2	TRBD1	TRBV10-3	TGTGCCATCAGTGAGGGGGGACAGGGCTATGGCTACACCTTC	CAISEGGQGYGYTF
many	TRBJ2-5	-	TRBV6-5	TGTGCCAGCAGTTACTCGATCTCCACAGGGCTGCGAGAGACCCAGTACTTC	CASSYSISTGLRETQYF
many	TRBJ2-5	TRBD2	TRBV6-5	TGTGCCAGCAGTTACCTAACAAAGACTAGCGGGACACCCGTCAAAGAGACCCAGTACTTC	CASSYLTKTSGTPVKETQYF
once	TRBJ2-1	TRBD2	TRBV7-2	TGTGCCAGCAGCTTGGGGGCTAGCGGGAAGAACAATGAGCAGTTCTTC	CASSLGASGKNNEQFF
-	TRBJ2-2	-	TRBV5-1	TGCGCCAGCAGCGACAGCCGCGGGGACACCGGGGAGCTGTTTTTT	CASSDSRGDTGELFF
many	TRBJ1-1	-	TRBV6-6	TGTGCCAGCAGTTACTCGGGGTCTGGAAACACTGAAGCTTTCTTT	CASSYSGSGNTEAFF
-	TRBJ2-3	TRBD2	TRBV7-9	TGTGCCAGCAGTCCGGGGGGGGTTCCAGATACGCAGTATTTT	CASSPGGVPDTQYF